These 22 T cell receptor beta chains originate from one sample sequenced in a study of blood T cell repertoires in COVID-19. Sequencing was performed with immunoSEQ multiplex PCR; in TCRdb, only in-frame clones are kept and a portion is missing. Among approximately 250,000 clones listed, about 87% were seen once. Source material: peripheral blood. All receptors derive from a human donor in a cohort sampled during active COVID-19.

The rearrangement links TRBV2 to TRBJ2-1; 9 bases are a match to TRBD1. Unmatched junction bases numbered 8, after V lost 8 bases and J lost 6 bases. Germline lookup yields CDR1 SNHLY and CDR2 FYNNEI. This CDR3 contains 14 residues. CDR3 coding DNA: TGTGCCAGCCTCCCACAGGGGGCGTTCAATGAGCAGTTCTTC. Its translation: CASLPQGAFNEQFF.

This chain connects TRBV19 to TRBJ1-1, with D perhaps TRBD1 (5 bases). Trimming cost V 7 bases and J 4 bases, with 19 bases left between them. The CDR3 has 15 residues. The germline V gene encodes CDR1 LNHDA and CDR2 SQIVND (reference sequence). The CDR3 DNA reads TGTGCCAGTACCACTATGGAGGGGAGGGCCACTGAAGCTTTCTTT. It is translated as CASTTMEGRATEAFF.

The CDR3 here is CASSEWTSGTRDTQYF. CDR3 bases: TGTGCCAGCAGTGAATGGACTAGCGGGACAAGAGATACGCAGTATTTT. The chain uses TRBV25-1 and TRBJ2-3; the match to TRBD2 covers 12 bases. The V gene end was trimmed by 1 base and the J gene end by 5 bases; junction bases not matched to a gene: 4. Germline CDR1 is MGHDK and CDR2 is SYGVNS. The CDR3 spans 16 residues.

The chain links TRBV6-2 or TRBV6-3 to TRBJ2-7, with a possible D match to TRBD1 (5 bases). Germline V gene lookup returns CDR1 MNHEY and CDR2 SVGEGT. There are 15 residues in the CDR3. Trimming removed 2 bases from V and 3 bases from J, with 14 bases in between. The CDR3 sequence is CASSYEQVTLYEQYF. Written as DNA, the CDR3 is TGTGCCAGCAGTTACGAACAGGTAACCCTCTACGAGCAGTACTTC.

The chain employs TRBV29-1 and TRBJ2-5; the match to TRBD1 covers 9 bases. This CDR3 is built from 14 residues. Trimming removed 3 bases from V and 8 bases from J; junction bases left unmatched: 10. In germline, CDR1 is SQVTM, CDR2 ANQGSEA. The CDR3 sequence: CSVDDRGAFATQYF. The CDR3 DNA reads TGCAGCGTTGACGACAGGGGGGCTTTTGCTACCCAGTACTTC.

The chain is built from TRBV3-1 (or the pseudogene TRBV3-2) and TRBJ2-2; perhaps TRBD1 as D (6 bases). Trimming took 7 bases from V and 7 from J, leaving 13 bases between them. This CDR3 comprises 13 residues. Per germline, CDR1 LGHDT and CDR2 YNNKEL (reference sequence). The CDR3: CASTGEIGGELFF. In DNA, the CDR3 is TGTGCCAGCACAGGGGAGATCGGCGGGGAGCTGTTTTTT.

The genes are TRBV2 and TRBJ2-5, with TRBD1 matching 10 bases. This CDR3 contains 16 residues. V shed 7 bases and J 5 bases; nucleotides not matched to a gene: 13. CDR1 is SNHLY and CDR2 is FYNNEI in the germline V gene. The CDR3 loop reads CASTASGTGAGETQYF. Written as DNA, the CDR3 is TGTGCCAGCACAGCCTCCGGGACAGGGGCAGGGGAGACCCAGTACTTC.

The chain couples TRBV6-4 to TRBJ2-2; D is unresolved. The CDR3 spans 14 residues. V was pared by 8 bases and J by 6 bases, with 16 bases between. Germline V gives CDR1 MRHNA, CDR2 SNTAGT. The DNA of the CDR3 is TGTGCCAGCGAGAGACTCCCGGAATCCGGGGAGCTGTTTTTT. Amino acids: CASERLPESGELFF.

The gene calls are TRBV9 and TRBJ1-5; TRBD1 might be the D (5 bases). The CDR3 has 14 amino acids. In germline, CDR1 is SGDLS, CDR2 YYNGEE. V was shortened by 4 bases and J by 7 bases, with 15 bases between the two germline ends. The DNA for the CDR3 is TGTGCCAGCAGCTATGACGGGGGGGTCCAGCCCCAGCATTTT. Translating gives CASSYDGGVQPQHF.

This rearrangement joins TRBV3-1 (or the pseudogene TRBV3-2) to TRBJ1-1; TRBD1 might be the D (5 bases). Trimming took off 4 bases at V and 3 bases at J, with 9 bases between the two ends. The CDR3 has 13 amino acids. CDR1 LGHDT and CDR2 YNNKEL come from the germline V gene (reference sequence). The CDR3: CASSRQRYTEAFF. CDR3 bases: TGTGCCAGCAGCCGACAGAGATACACTGAAGCTTTCTTT.

This chain connects TRBV5-1 to TRBJ2-1; 7 positions agree with TRBD2. This CDR3 has 16 residues. Germline V CDR1 and CDR2: SGHRS, YFSETQ. V shed 0 bases, J shed 0 bases, and the junction held 3 bases outside the gene matches. The CDR3 protein is CASSLGLAVSYNEQFF. In nucleotides, the CDR3 is TGCGCCAGCAGCTTGGGGCTAGCGGTCTCCTACAATGAGCAGTTCTTC.

The CDR3 loop reads CASSGSGGSGANVLTF. The CDR3 nucleotides are TGTGCCAGCAGTGGCTCAGGGGGCTCTGGGGCCAACGTCCTGACTTTC. The chain joins TRBV6-2 or TRBV6-3 to TRBJ2-6; 7 bases are shared with TRBD1. The CDR3 consists of 16 residues. CDR1 and CDR2 (germline): MNHEY, SVGEGT. With 5 bases clipped from V and 0 bases from J, the junction kept 4 bases outside the gene matches.

The chain carries TRBV29-1 and TRBJ2-7; weak D call: TRBD2 (5 bases). Trimming removed 4 bases at V and 5 bases at J, with 12 bases between. The CDR3 runs to 12 residues. CDR1 SQVTM and CDR2 ANQGSEA come from the germline V gene. The CDR3 coding sequence is TGCAGCGTTGTCACCGGGGTCCACGAGCAGTACTTC. This codes for CSVVTGVHEQYF.

The V call is TRBV19, the J call TRBJ2-2; 9 bases map to TRBD2. The length of the CDR3 is 16 residues. Unmatched junction bases numbered 11, after V lost 8 bases and J lost 4 bases. Germline V gene lookup returns CDR1 LNHDA and CDR2 SQIVND (reference sequence). Written as DNA, the CDR3 is TGTGCCAGTGGACTTAGCGGGAGAGTGGGCACCGGGGAGCTGTTTTTT. Translating it yields CASGLSGRVGTGELFF. Together with reference TRBV19 and TRBJ2-2, the CDR3 gives the full variable domain: DGGITQSPKYLFRKEGQNVTLSCEQNLNHDAMYWYRQDPGQGLRLIYYSQIVNDFQKGDIAEGYSVSREKKESFPLTVTSAQKNPTAFYLCASGLSGRVGTGELFFGEGSRLTVL.

V and J are TRBV12-5 and TRBJ1-5, with 9 bases aligning to TRBD1. Trimming removed 2 bases from V and 3 bases from J; junction bases left unmatched: 8. Germline lookup yields CDR1 LGHNT and CDR2 FRNRAP. This CDR3 comprises 17 residues. CDR3 DNA: TGTGCTAGTGGTTTGCCTCTAGGGACAGGGAACAATCAGCCCCAGCATTTT. Translating it yields CASGLPLGTGNNQPQHF.

The rearrangement uses TRBV6-5 and TRBJ2-7; TRBD2 agrees at 11 bases. There are 15 residues in the CDR3. Germline assignment: CDR1 MNHEY and CDR2 SVGAGI. V lost 5 bases, J lost 4 bases, and 7 bases stayed unmatched. The CDR3 nucleotides read TGTGCCAGCAGTCTCCCGACTAGCGGGATATACGAGCAGTACTTC. This sequence encodes CASSLPTSGIYEQYF.

V and J are TRBV10-2 and TRBJ2-5, with D possibly matching TRBD2 (5 bases). The CDR3 extends over 14 amino acids. Trimming took off 6 bases at V and 2 bases at J, with 13 bases between the two ends. Germline values: CDR1 WSHSY, CDR2 SAAADI. The CDR3 is CASRDSRIQETQYF. DNA for the CDR3: TGCGCCAGCAGGGACTCCCGTATTCAAGAGACCCAGTACTTC.

The chain couples TRBV28 to TRBJ2-7; TRBD2 aligns across 7 bases. The CDR3 length is 14 residues. The germline CDR1 and CDR2 sequences are MDHEN and SYDVKM. The junction had 1 base not matched to a gene; V was cut back by 2 bases and J by 0 bases. The chain's CDR3 is CASSLGGVSYEQYF. DNA for the CDR3: TGTGCCAGCAGTTTAGGGGGGGTCTCCTACGAGCAGTACTTC. The variable domain in full, with the rest retrieved from reference TRBV28 and TRBJ2-7, is DVKVTQSSRYLVKRTGEKVFLECVQDMDHENMFWYRQDPGLGLRLIYFSYDVKMKEKGDIPEGYSVSREKKERFSLILESASTNQTSMYLCASSLGGVSYEQYFGPGTRLTVT.

This CDR3 reads CSVLRDRGPHTF. The CDR3 bases are TGCAGCGTCCTCCGGGACAGGGGGCCCCACACCTTC. The V call is TRBV29-1, the J call TRBJ1-2, with 12 bases that match TRBD1. J gave up 12 bases and V 6 bases, and 8 bases lay outside the gene matches. This CDR3 is built from 12 residues. The germline V gene encodes CDR1 SQVTM and CDR2 ANQGSEA.

The chain combines TRBV11-1 with TRBJ2-2, with D possibly matching TRBD2 (5 bases). V was trimmed by 5 bases and J by 3 bases, leaving 13 bases between them. CDR3 length: 15 residues. The germline CDR1 and CDR2 sequences are SGHAT and FQDESV (reference sequence). The DNA for the CDR3 is TGTGCCAGCAGCCCCAGACTACGGGACACCGGGGAGCTGTTTTTT. Amino acid sequence: CASSPRLRDTGELFF. The full variable domain, in which reference TRBV11-1 and TRBJ2-2 provide the parts outside the CDR3, is EAEVAQSPRYKITEKSQAVAFWCDPISGHATLYWYRQILGQGPELLVQFQDESVVDDSQLPKDRFSAERLKGVDSTLKIQPAELGDSAMYLCASSPRLRDTGELFFGEGSRLTVL.

The chain has TRBV5-1 and TRBJ2-7, with D uncertain. Germline CDR1 SGHRS, CDR2 YFSETQ. The CDR3 length is 15 residues. With 4 bases removed from V and 1 base from J, the gap between germline ends came to 15 bases. CDR3 in DNA: TGCGCCAGCAGCCCATACCCTGGAGATTCCTACGAGCAGTACTTC. Translated: CASSPYPGDSYEQYF.

The V gene is TRBV7-8, the J gene TRBJ2-5; TRBD1 agrees at 7 bases. Germline lookup yields CDR1 SGHVS and CDR2 FQNEAQ. The CDR3 is made up of 17 amino acids. V was clipped by 2 bases and J by 5 bases; unmatched bases: 14. CDR3 region: CASSLKLDRVKGETQYF. Here the CDR3 DNA reads TGTGCCAGCAGCTTAAAGCTCGACAGGGTAAAAGGGGAGACCCAGTACTTC.